The T cell receptor (beta chain) under discussion was sequenced for a study of cytomegalovirus exposure and HLA in healthy donors. Sequenced by immunoSEQ multiplex PCR; TCRdb stores in-frame clones only, minus some. The repertoire holds more than 95,000 clones, with roughly 88% as singletons. Findings and caveats of the study: It was found in a later analysis that first-cohort TCR clusters tended to co-occur in the 90 to 150 validation repertoires.

Separate from the approximately 670-subject first cohort, the approximately 130-subject validation cohort was the one that the donors belonged to. V was pared by 5 bases and J by 2 bases, with 9 bases of the junction left unmatched. CDR1 SGDLS and CDR2 YYNGEE come from the germline V gene. The CDR3 runs 15 residues. On this clone itself: Its target is not known.

What was sequenced was PBMCs. This receptor was taken from a man aged 18 to 29 in good health and CMV-seronegative. The chain links TRBV9 to TRBJ2-7; 8 bases map to TRBD2. The CDR3 sequence is CASSPTGGPAYEQYF. In DNA, the CDR3 is TGTGCCAGCAGTCCAACGGGGGGGCCGGCCTACGAGCAGTACTTC.